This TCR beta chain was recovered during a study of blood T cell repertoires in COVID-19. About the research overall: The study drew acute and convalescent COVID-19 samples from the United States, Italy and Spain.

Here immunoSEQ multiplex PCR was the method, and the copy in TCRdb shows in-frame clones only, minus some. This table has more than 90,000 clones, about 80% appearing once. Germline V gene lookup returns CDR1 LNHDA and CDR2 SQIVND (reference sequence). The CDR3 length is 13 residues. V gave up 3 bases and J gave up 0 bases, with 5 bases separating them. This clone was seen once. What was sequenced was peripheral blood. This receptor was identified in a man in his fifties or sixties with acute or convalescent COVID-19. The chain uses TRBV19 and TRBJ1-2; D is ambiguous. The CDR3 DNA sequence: TGTGCCAGTAGTATTACTCCTAACTATGGCTACACCTTC. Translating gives CASSITPNYGYTF.